Below are 32 T cell receptor beta chains sequenced from a single sample in a study of molecular identifiers for immune sequencing clone quantification. TCRdb fed the PCR reads into MiXCR, producing one record per CDR3 protein. The table has around 300,000 distinct CDR3 sequences, roughly a quarter seen once; the top ten hold 0.65% to 0.75%. What was sequenced was naive CD8+ T cells from blood, with Jurkat cell RNA spiked in. Subset defined: FACS-sorted CD8+CD4-CCR7+CD45RA+ naive T cells. The receptors were gathered from a human donor in good health. Some libraries in this study had Jurkat cell RNA spiked in.

This clonotype showed up just a few times. The V gene is TRBV10-3, the J gene TRBJ2-7; TRBD1 matches 7 bases. Germline V CDR1 and CDR2: ENHRY, SYGVKD. Trimming cost V 4 bases and J 4 bases; bases outside gene matches: 13. This CDR3 is 16 amino acids long. The CDR3 reads CAISAESSDRRYEQYF. The CDR3 nucleotides read TGTGCCATCAGTGCCGAGAGCTCGGACAGGAGGTACGAGCAGTACTTC.

The sample holds a few counts of this clonotype. The chain combines TRBV29-1 with TRBJ1-2; the match to TRBD1 covers 7 bases. The CDR3 extends over 13 amino acids. Germline V gives CDR1 SQVTM, CDR2 ANQGSEA. Unmatched junction bases numbered 9, after V lost 7 bases and J lost 4 bases. The CDR3 is CSAKTGAAYGYTF. Written as DNA, the CDR3 is TGCAGCGCTAAAACAGGGGCAGCCTATGGCTACACCTTC.

V gene TRBV6-2 or TRBV6-3 combines with J gene TRBJ1-1; D perhaps matches TRBD1 (5 bases). The CDR3 has 13 amino acids. Trimming left V 0 bases short and J 8 bases short, with 10 bases between. CDR1 is MNHEY, CDR2 SVGEGT, per germline. The CDR3 loop reads CASSYSRAEEAFF. Written as DNA, the CDR3 is TGTGCCAGCAGTTACTCCAGGGCAGAAGAAGCTTTCTTT.

V is TRBV19 and J is TRBJ2-7; tentatively, D is TRBD1 (6 bases). In germline, CDR1 is LNHDA, CDR2 SQIVND (reference sequence). This CDR3 has 13 residues. V lost 4 bases, J lost 3 bases, and 10 bases lay in between. The CDR3 DNA is TGTGCCAGTAGTAACAGGGTAGACTACGAGCAGTACTTC. It specifies CASSNRVDYEQYF.

The rearrangement joins TRBV6-5 to TRBJ1-1, with D perhaps matching TRBD1 (5 bases). Looked up from germline, CDR1 is MNHEY and CDR2 is SVGAGI. V was cut by 6 bases and J by 0 bases, with 14 bases left in between. The CDR3 has 15 amino acids. DNA of the CDR3: TGTGCCAGCAGCCCTGACAGTTTTCTGAACACTGAAGCTTTCTTT. Encoded protein: CASSPDSFLNTEAFF.

This clonotype appeared many times. The CDR3 bases are TGTGCCACGTGGGGACAGGCCAGCACAGATACGCAGTATTTT. This sequence encodes CATWGQASTDTQYF. This chain links TRBV19 with TRBJ2-3, with TRBD1 identical over 8 bases. The CDR3 consists of 14 residues. The germline gives CDR1 LNHDA, CDR2 SQIVND (reference sequence). J was trimmed by 0 bases and V by 10 bases; bases with no gene match: 6.

In the case of this clonotype: A clone one base away is much larger, so this may be a read error. The chain is built from TRBV4-1 and TRBJ2-3, with a weak D call TRBD2 (6 bases). The CDR3 totals 15 residues. CDR1 and CDR2 (germline): MGHRA, YSYEKL. Trimming removed 4 bases from V and 5 bases from J, with 16 bases in between. The CDR3 spells CASSRERVGLDTQYF. CDR3 coding DNA: TGCGCCAGCAGCCGAGAGCGGGTCGGACTAGATACGCAGTATTTT.

This clonotype has a count of ten or more. The gene calls are TRBV9 and TRBJ2-3; possible D gene TRBD2, 5 bases. Germline CDR1 SGDLS, CDR2 YYNGEE. This CDR3 has 12 residues. Trimming cost V 6 bases and J 4 bases, with 9 bases left between them. CDR3 residues: CASTPGSDTQYF. Here the CDR3 DNA reads TGTGCCAGCACCCCGGGGTCAGATACGCAGTATTTT.

The chain employs TRBV9 and TRBJ2-7; D perhaps matches TRBD1 (6 bases). The CDR3 covers 13 residues. Per germline, CDR1 SGDLS and CDR2 YYNGEE. V was trimmed by 3 bases and J by 4 bases, leaving 11 bases between them. The CDR3 DNA sequence: TGTGCCAGCAGCGCCTCGGACAGATACGAGCAGTACTTC. Translated: CASSASDRYEQYF.

This clonotype has more than one count but fewer than ten. The rearrangement links TRBV6-2 or TRBV6-3 to TRBJ2-4; 8 bases map to TRBD1. Germline trimming cut 3 bases from V and 8 bases from J; bases unmatched to any gene: 12. CDR1 and CDR2 (germline): MNHEY, SVGEGT. The CDR3 covers 16 residues. For the CDR3, the DNA is TGTGCCAGCAGTTATTCAACCAGGGGGCCTAAGGACATTCAGTACTTC. This encodes CASSYSTRGPKDIQYF.

This clonotype was counted many times. V usage is TRBV12-5 and J usage is TRBJ1-1, with D hard to call. CDR1 is LGHNT, CDR2 FRNRAP, per germline. Trimming removed 0 bases at V and 7 bases at J, with 12 bases between. The CDR3 runs 14 residues. The CDR3 DNA is TGTGCTAGTGGTTTGGTTGGGATCGCGGATGAAGCTTTCTTT. It is translated as CASGLVGIADEAFF.

This clonotype is a singleton in its sample. The junction and the germline gene differ at one end; a read error may be behind it. The CDR3 loop is CAGSHGGVSYEQYF. CDR3 bases: TGTGCCGGCAGCCACGGTGGGGTCTCCTACGAGCAGTACTTC. This rearrangement joins TRBV14 to TRBJ2-7, with D hard to call. The length of the CDR3 is 14 residues. CDR1 is SGHDN and CDR2 is FVKESK in the germline V gene.

Comments on this clonotype: The junction departs from germline at one end; a sequencing error may be responsible. The chain combines TRBV20-1 with TRBJ2-7, with 7 bases identical to TRBD2. The CDR3 contains 15 residues. CDR1 is DFQATT and CDR2 is SNEGSKA in the germline V gene (reference sequence). The CDR3 nucleotides are TGCAGTGTTAGAGATCCCCTAGCGGAATCCTACGAGCAGTACTTC. Protein sequence: CSVRDPLAESYEQYF.

This clonotype has only a few counts. This rearrangement joins TRBV30 to TRBJ2-5; 7 bases agree with TRBD2. The germline gives CDR1 GTSNPN, CDR2 SVGIG (reference sequence). The CDR3 spans 14 residues. The V segment lost 0 bases and the J segment 9 bases; nucleotides outside the gene matches: 10. The DNA for the CDR3 is TGTGCCTGGAGTGTATTCCCTAGCCGGGGGGCCCAGTACTTC. It encodes CAWSVFPSRGAQYF.

V is TRBV7-9 and J is TRBJ2-3, with D perhaps given as TRBD1 or TRBD2 (5 bases each). The CDR3 totals 16 residues. Trimming stripped 5 bases from V and 0 bases from J, with 15 bases between. The germline gives CDR1 SEHNR, CDR2 FQNEAQ (reference sequence). The CDR3 here is CASSAGTSLSTDTQYF. The CDR3 region has the DNA TGTGCCAGCAGCGCCGGGACCTCTCTTAGCACAGATACGCAGTATTTT.

The gene calls are TRBV29-1 and TRBJ1-1; no clear D gene. The CDR3 runs to 11 residues. Germline V gene data show CDR1 as SQVTM and CDR2 as ANQGSEA. Trimming stripped 2 bases from V and 7 bases from J, with 8 bases between. CDR3 loop: CSVELRSEAFF. CDR3 coding DNA: TGCAGCGTTGAACTTCGTAGTGAAGCTTTCTTT.

In its sample, this clonotype was seen many times. The gene calls are TRBV28 and TRBJ2-5; 8 nucleotides align to TRBD1. The J segment lost 1 base and the V segment lost 5 bases, leaving 9 bases of the junction unmatched. The CDR3 consists of 16 residues. Germline-derived CDR1 and CDR2 are MDHEN and SYDVKM. The CDR3 region has the DNA TGTGCCAGCAGTCCTATCGGACAGGGTACCCAAGAGACCCAGTACTTC. This encodes CASSPIGQGTQETQYF.

This clonotype occurred a few times. V usage is TRBV9 and J usage is TRBJ2-3, with D maybe TRBD1 (6 bases). CDR1 and CDR2 from the germline V gene are SGDLS and YYNGEE. This CDR3 has 16 residues. The ends were cut back, 4 bases at V and 0 bases at J, with 15 bases in the middle. CDR3 nucleotide sequence: TGTGCCAGCAGCTCCAACAGGGATCAAAGCACAGATACGCAGTATTTT. Its translation is CASSSNRDQSTDTQYF. Full variable domain (outside the CDR3, taken from reference TRBV9 and TRBJ2-3): DSGVTQTPKHLITATGQRVTLRCSPRSGDLSVYWYQQSLDQGLQFLIQYYNGEERAKGNILERFSAQQFPDLHSELNLSSLELGDSALYFCASSSNRDQSTDTQYFGPGTRLTVL.

Turning to this clonotype: A single base separates this from a much larger clone, so it may be a read error. The CDR3 region has the DNA TGTGCCAGCAGCTGGCGGGGCCGGGGGCCCACAGATACGCAGTATTTT. This codes for CASSWRGRGPTDTQYF. V and J are TRBV11-2 and TRBJ2-3, with D tentatively TRBD1 or TRBD2 (6 bases each). V was shortened by 4 bases and J by 2 bases, with 16 bases between the two germline ends. Germline CDR1 SGHAT, CDR2 FQNNGV. This CDR3 is built from 16 residues.

This chain links TRBV3-1 with TRBJ2-7; tentative D call: TRBD2 (6 bases). The J call may not be correct, given that the DNA end is closer to TRBJ2-1. Germline CDR1 and CDR2: LGHDT and YNNKEL (reference sequence). CDR3 length: 15 amino acids. The DNA for the CDR3 is TGTGCCAGCAGCCGGGGGACTGACCATTTACGGGAGCAGTTCTTC. Protein: CASSRGTDHLREQFF.

For this clonotype: A much larger clone sits a single nucleotide away, making a read error possible. This likely comes from a read error, as the CDR3 has no conserved phenylalanine or tryptophan at its end. The rearrangement uses TRBV10-2 and TRBJ2-3; possible D gene TRBD1, 5 bases. CDR1 and CDR2 from the germline V gene are WSHSY and SAAADI. CDR3 size: 13 residues. Between the trimmed V and J ends, which lost 0 bases and 11 bases, there was a span of 12 bases. The DNA of the CDR3 is TGCGCCAGCAGTGAGTCGGGGCAGCGAATGCAGTATCTT. Protein: CASSESGQRMQYL.

This clonotype turned up a few times. The chain joins TRBV27 to TRBJ2-2; TRBD2 aligns across 9 bases. The junction had 7 bases not matched to a gene; V was cut back by 3 bases and J by 2 bases. The CDR3 runs 17 residues. The germline gives CDR1 MNHEY, CDR2 SMNVEV (reference sequence). The CDR3 reads CASSLLPSGVNTGELFF. In nucleotides, the CDR3 is TGTGCCAGCAGTTTGCTCCCTAGCGGGGTTAACACCGGGGAGCTGTTTTTT.

This clonotype showed up many times. V and J are TRBV7-9 and TRBJ2-7, with D hard to call. Germline loops: CDR1 SEHNR, CDR2 FQNEAQ (reference sequence). With 6 bases removed from V and 2 bases from J, the gap between germline ends came to 8 bases. The CDR3 runs to 12 residues. Here the CDR3 reads CASSPTTYEQYF. CDR3 DNA: TGTGCCAGCAGTCCAACAACCTACGAGCAGTACTTC.

The gene calls are TRBV20-1 and TRBJ2-3; D not resolved. Trimming took 6 bases from V and 6 from J, leaving 13 bases between them. The CDR3 runs 12 residues. Germline CDR1 and CDR2: DFQATT and SNEGSKA (reference sequence). The CDR3 DNA follows: TGCAGTGCAACGGACGAAGGGGATACGCAGTATTTT. Its translation is CSATDEGDTQYF.

This clonotype was seen ten or more times. The limits of the CDR3 on the DNA are not certain, so only TCRdb's listed CDR3 is given. CDR3 residues: CASSFYVGPEETQYF. V usage is TRBV12-3 or TRBV12-4 and J usage is TRBJ2-5; the D call in the table, TRBD2, was not verified against the DNA. The CDR3 numbers 15 amino acids, ends counted.

This clonotype was detected ten times or more. The rearrangement uses TRBV29-1 and TRBJ2-7; the D is unclear. V dropped 5 bases and J dropped 3 bases, with 8 bases sitting between them. CDR1 and CDR2 (germline): SQVTM, ANQGSEA. The CDR3 runs to 11 residues. DNA of the CDR3: TGCAGCGTTCAGAGAGACTACGAGCAGTACTTC. This sequence encodes CSVQRDYEQYF.

The sample holds many counts of this clonotype. V is TRBV29-1 and J is TRBJ2-7; 7 bases align to TRBD2. This CDR3 contains 17 residues. J gave up 1 base and V 3 bases, and 15 bases lay outside the gene matches. Germline CDR1 reads SQVTM; CDR2 reads ANQGSEA. Written as DNA, the CDR3 is TGCAGCGTTGAGGGGGAAGGCGCGGGGGAACCATCCTACGAGCAGTACTTC. Amino acid sequence: CSVEGEGAGEPSYEQYF.

This clonotype was counted ten times or more. This sequence joins TRBV28 and TRBJ2-3, with 11 bases lining up with TRBD2. The germline CDR1 and CDR2 sequences are MDHEN and SYDVKM. The CDR3 sequence is 14 residues long. V dropped 8 bases and J dropped 7; count of bases not matched to a gene: 8. For the CDR3, the DNA is TGTGCCAGCGAGACTAGCGGGATCTTCAATACGCAGTATTTT. This codes for CASETSGIFNTQYF.

This clonotype came up a few times. The genes are TRBV12-3 or TRBV12-4 and TRBJ2-5; D is ambiguous. Trimming left V 3 bases short and J 1 base short, with 6 bases between. The CDR3 is 13 residues long. The CDR3 sequence is CASSFTIQETQYF. The CDR3 coding sequence is TGTGCCAGCAGTTTCACGATCCAAGAGACCCAGTACTTC.

The sample holds a few counts of this clonotype. This chain links TRBV4-3 with TRBJ2-1; D is perhaps TRBD1 (5 bases). The CDR3 is 13 amino acids. Germline assignment: CDR1 LGHNA and CDR2 YSLEER. V was pared by 1 base and J by 5 bases, with 6 bases between. The chain's CDR3 is CASSQVGHNEQFF. The CDR3 DNA reads TGCGCCAGCAGCCAAGTGGGGCACAATGAGCAGTTCTTC.

This clonotype was observed a few times. The J gene is TRBJ2-6, the V gene TRBV20-1, with 8 bases lining up with TRBD2. The V and J ends lost 4 bases and 0 bases, in that order; junction bases with no gene match: 2. This CDR3 comprises 15 residues. Germline lookup yields CDR1 DFQATT and CDR2 SNEGSKA (reference sequence). CDR3 DNA: TGCAGTGCTACCGGGACTAGCTCTGGGGCCAACGTCCTGACTTTC. Translation: CSATGTSSGANVLTF.

This clonotype was observed a handful of times. Sequence at one end of the junction differs from germline and may be a read error. The genes are TRBV7-3 and TRBJ2-2; a possible D gene is TRBD2 (6 bases). Germline-derived CDR1 and CDR2 are SGHTA and FQGTGA. The CDR3 covers 16 residues. This CDR3 reads CASSLGPGVSTGELSF. The CDR3 DNA is TGTGCCAGCAGCTTAGGGCCGGGGGTGAGCACCGGGGAGCTGTCTTTT.